The clone carrying this TCR beta chain was recorded only once. The antigen is not known. TCRdb processed the 5' RACE reads anew with MiXCR; each CDR3 protein has one entry. This table has 460,000 or so distinct CDR3 sequences, 14% appearing once. The data are from a study of identical twins. Whole-study findings and limits: Weaker excess sharing between twins was seen in beta out-of-frame sequences. The study found excess low generation probability among twin-shared out-of-frame alpha sequences.

The CDR3 is 15 amino acids. This same sample was also part of a study on yellow fever vaccine responses in identical twins.

Sequencing was performed on CD4+ T cells sorted from blood. The source of this sequence is a woman between 18 and 30 years old in good health. The V gene is TRBV21-1, the J gene TRBJ1-1; the DNA was not used to check the table's D call, TRBD1. TRBV21-1 has pseudogene status. For the CDR3, the DNA is TGTGCAGACGTTCAGGGGTCGGTTTCTGGGACTGAAGCTTTCTTT. Protein sequence: CADVQGSVSGTEAFF.